Listed below are T cell receptor beta chains from one sample, sequenced in a study of blood T cell repertoires in COVID-19. The data were produced by immunoSEQ multiplex PCR, yet TCRdb's version contains in-frame clones alone and is incomplete. Here the sample spans around 30,000 clones, more than 70% being singletons. The material sequenced was peripheral blood. The receptors stem from a woman aged 40 to 50 with active or convalescent COVID-19. Both conserved end residues are part of each CDR3. Each record gives: V gene, J gene, clone size, D gene, CDR3 protein, CDR3 DNA. D genes are given only for firm matches. Clone size, where shown, is once, few, many, or a class for clones that have expanded.

V gene: TRBV19; J gene: TRBJ1-3; clone size: .; D gene: .; CDR3 protein: CASSIGAGSGNTIYF; CDR3 DNA: TGTGCCAGTAGTATCGGAGCGGGCTCTGGAAACACCATATATTTT
V gene: TRBV9; J gene: TRBJ2-5; clone size: .; D gene: .; CDR3 protein: CASSTTLGETQYF; CDR3 DNA: TGTGCCAGCAGCACGACCCTAGGAGAGACCCAGTACTTC
V gene: TRBV7-2; J gene: TRBJ1-2; clone size: .; D gene: TRBD1; CDR3 protein: CASTRDRLKGGYTF; CDR3 DNA: TGTGCCAGCACGAGGGACAGGCTGAAGGGTGGCTACACCTTC
V gene: TRBV11-2; J gene: TRBJ2-7; clone size: .; D gene: TRBD1; CDR3 protein: CASSNRQGLGQYF; CDR3 DNA: TGTGCCAGCAGCAACCGACAGGGTTTAGGGCAGTACTTC
V gene: TRBV9; J gene: TRBJ2-3; clone size: .; D gene: .; CDR3 protein: CASSATGSRTDTQYF; CDR3 DNA: TGTGCCAGCAGCGCTACCGGGAGCCGCACAGATACGCAGTATTTT
V gene: TRBV7-9; J gene: TRBJ2-5; clone size: .; D gene: TRBD1; CDR3 protein: CASSLRAGGETQYF; CDR3 DNA: TGTGCCAGCAGCTTACGGGCAGGGGGAGAGACCCAGTACTTC
V gene: TRBV4-1; J gene: TRBJ1-4; clone size: .; D gene: TRBD1; CDR3 protein: CASSQDGLDRAVEKLFF; CDR3 DNA: TGCGCCAGCAGCCAAGATGGTTTGGACAGGGCTGTTGAAAAACTGTTTTTT
V gene: TRBV6-5; J gene: TRBJ1-4; clone size: .; D gene: .; CDR3 protein: CASSLQGSNEKLFF; CDR3 DNA: TGTGCCAGCAGCCTACAGGGTTCTAATGAAAAACTGTTTTTT
V gene: TRBV30; J gene: TRBJ2-7; clone size: few; D gene: .; CDR3 protein: CAWSLGGAGYEQYF; CDR3 DNA: TGTGCCTGGAGCCTCGGAGGGGCGGGCTACGAGCAGTACTTC
V gene: TRBV7-3; J gene: TRBJ2-1; clone size: .; D gene: TRBD2; CDR3 protein: CASSLTTSTRNEQFF; CDR3 DNA: TGTGCCAGCAGCTTAACGACTAGCACGCGGAATGAGCAGTTCTTC
V gene: TRBV6-2/TRBV6-3; J gene: TRBJ1-1; clone size: .; D gene: TRBD1; CDR3 protein: CASSSRTGGGNTEAFF; CDR3 DNA: TGTGCCAGCAGTTCTCGGACAGGGGGAGGGAACACTGAAGCTTTCTTT
V gene: TRBV29-1; J gene: TRBJ1-1; clone size: .; D gene: .; CDR3 protein: CSALVLTEAFF; CDR3 DNA: TGCAGCGCCCTAGTTTTGACTGAAGCTTTCTTT
V gene: TRBV5-1; J gene: TRBJ2-1; clone size: .; D gene: TRBD1; CDR3 protein: CASNPDRGSYNEQFF; CDR3 DNA: TGCGCCAGCAACCCAGACAGGGGCTCCTACAATGAGCAGTTCTTC
V gene: TRBV7-8; J gene: TRBJ2-7; clone size: .; D gene: TRBD1; CDR3 protein: CASSRDSLYEQYF; CDR3 DNA: TGTGCCAGCAGCAGGGACAGCCTCTACGAGCAGTACTTC
V gene: TRBV2; J gene: TRBJ1-5; clone size: .; D gene: .; CDR3 protein: CASRARGGNQPQHF; CDR3 DNA: TGTGCCAGCAGAGCCAGGGGAGGCAATCAGCCCCAGCATTTT
V gene: TRBV11-2; J gene: TRBJ1-2; clone size: once; D gene: .; CDR3 protein: CASGPPYGYTF; CDR3 DNA: TGTGCCAGCGGCCCGCCGTATGGCTACACCTTC
V gene: TRBV3-1/TRBV3-2; J gene: TRBJ1-2; clone size: .; D gene: TRBD1; CDR3 protein: CASSQVGTGGNGYTF; CDR3 DNA: TGTGCCAGCAGCCAAGTCGGGACAGGGGGCAACGGCTACACCTTC
V gene: TRBV6-5; J gene: TRBJ2-5; clone size: .; D gene: TRBD2; CDR3 protein: CASSLTSGGETQYF; CDR3 DNA: TGTGCCAGCAGTCTGACTAGCGGGGGGGAGACCCAGTACTTC
V gene: TRBV7-2; J gene: TRBJ2-1; clone size: .; D gene: TRBD2; CDR3 protein: CASSPGLAGSEQFF; CDR3 DNA: TGTGCCAGCAGCCCGGGACTAGCGGGGAGTGAGCAGTTCTTC
V gene: TRBV4-1; J gene: TRBJ2-2; clone size: .; D gene: TRBD1; CDR3 protein: CASSLRQGPGELFF; CDR3 DNA: TGCGCCAGCAGCCTAAGACAGGGCCCCGGGGAGCTGTTTTTT
V gene: TRBV28; J gene: TRBJ2-5; clone size: .; D gene: .; CDR3 protein: CASRAVSQETQYF; CDR3 DNA: TGTGCCAGCCGTGCCGTGAGCCAAGAGACCCAGTACTTC
V gene: TRBV19; J gene: TRBJ2-7; clone size: .; D gene: TRBD2; CDR3 protein: CASSWASGTTYEQYF; CDR3 DNA: TGTGCCAGTAGTTGGGCTAGCGGGACCACCTACGAGCAGTACTTC
V gene: TRBV5-3; J gene: TRBJ1-1; clone size: .; D gene: .; CDR3 protein: CARSTHRARDLLNTEAFF; CDR3 DNA: TGTGCCAGAAGCACCCACAGGGCGCGCGATCTATTGAACACTGAAGCTTTCTTT
V gene: TRBV24-1; J gene: TRBJ2-1; clone size: once; D gene: TRBD2; CDR3 protein: CATSALAAASDNEQFF; CDR3 DNA: TGTGCCACCAGTGCTCTAGCGGCCGCGTCGGACAATGAGCAGTTCTTC
V gene: TRBV4-2; J gene: TRBJ1-6; clone size: .; D gene: .; CDR3 protein: CASSQGGGMINSPLHF; CDR3 DNA: TGTGCCAGCAGCCAAGGGGGGGGCATGATTAATTCACCCCTCCACTTT
V gene: TRBV4-3; J gene: TRBJ1-2; clone size: .; D gene: .; CDR3 protein: CASSRTTENGYTF; CDR3 DNA: TGCGCCAGCAGCCGGACGACAGAGAATGGCTACACCTTC
V gene: TRBV18; J gene: TRBJ1-4; clone size: .; D gene: .; CDR3 protein: CASSPQGSTNEKLFF; CDR3 DNA: TGTGCCAGCTCACCACAGGGGTCAACTAATGAAAAACTGTTTTTT
V gene: TRBV29-1; J gene: TRBJ1-1; clone size: .; D gene: .; CDR3 protein: CSVAEAVDTEAFF; CDR3 DNA: TGCAGCGTTGCGGAGGCTGTGGACACTGAAGCTTTCTTT
V gene: TRBV18; J gene: TRBJ1-4; clone size: .; D gene: .; CDR3 protein: CASSPQQASAPNEKLFF; CDR3 DNA: TGTGCCAGCTCACCACAGCAGGCAAGTGCCCCCAACGAAAAACTGTTTTTT
V gene: TRBV19; J gene: TRBJ1-2; clone size: .; D gene: .; CDR3 protein: CASSFDGFANYGYTF; CDR3 DNA: TGTGCCAGTAGTTTTGACGGGTTCGCTAACTATGGCTACACCTTC
V gene: TRBV28; J gene: TRBJ1-4; clone size: .; D gene: TRBD1; CDR3 protein: CASSVGMRGRLWEKLFF; CDR3 DNA: TGTGCCAGCAGCGTCGGAATGAGGGGGCGCCTTTGGGAAAAACTGTTTTTT
V gene: TRBV19; J gene: TRBJ2-1; clone size: once; D gene: .; CDR3 protein: CASTSSPGVYNEQFF; CDR3 DNA: TGTGCCAGTACCTCTAGCCCCGGCGTATACAATGAGCAGTTCTTC
V gene: TRBV12-5; J gene: TRBJ2-1; clone size: .; D gene: .; CDR3 protein: CASGRGGSSYNEQFF; CDR3 DNA: TGTGCTAGTGGTCGAGGCGGCAGCTCCTACAATGAGCAGTTCTTC
V gene: TRBV5-1; J gene: TRBJ1-3; clone size: .; D gene: .; CDR3 protein: CASSSRDPGNTIYF; CDR3 DNA: TGCGCCAGCAGCTCCAGGGATCCAGGAAACACCATATATTTT
V gene: TRBV6-5; J gene: TRBJ1-2; clone size: .; D gene: .; CDR3 protein: CASGQGEVYGYTF; CDR3 DNA: TGTGCCAGCGGCCAGGGTGAGGTCTATGGCTACACCTTC
V gene: TRBV7-2; J gene: TRBJ1-2; clone size: .; D gene: .; CDR3 protein: CASSPEGEGEGYTF; CDR3 DNA: TGTGCCAGCAGCCCCGAGGGGGAAGGGGAAGGCTACACCTTC
V gene: TRBV21-1; J gene: TRBJ1-5; clone size: .; D gene: .; CDR3 protein: CASSKAVRDRENQPQHF; CDR3 DNA: TGTGCCAGCAGCAAAGCCGTCCGGGACAGGGAGAATCAGCCCCAGCATTTT
V gene: TRBV19; J gene: TRBJ1-5; clone size: .; D gene: .; CDR3 protein: CASSIGFGQPQHF; CDR3 DNA: TGTGCCAGTAGTATAGGGTTCGGGCAGCCCCAGCATTTT
V gene: TRBV30; J gene: TRBJ2-2; clone size: .; D gene: .; CDR3 protein: CAWKEEGRITGELFF; CDR3 DNA: TGTGCCTGGAAGGAGGAGGGCCGAATCACCGGGGAGCTGTTTTTT
V gene: TRBV6-7; J gene: TRBJ1-1; clone size: .; D gene: .; CDR3 protein: CASSYIQFEAFF; CDR3 DNA: TGTGCCAGCAGTTACATACAATTTGAAGCTTTCTTT
V gene: TRBV27; J gene: TRBJ2-3; clone size: .; D gene: .; CDR3 protein: CASSELGSQYF; CDR3 DNA: TGTGCCAGCAGCGAACTAGGGTCGCAGTATTTT
V gene: TRBV2; J gene: TRBJ2-1; clone size: .; D gene: TRBD2; CDR3 protein: CAGRLAVWGEQFF; CDR3 DNA: TGTGCCGGCAGACTAGCGGTCTGGGGTGAGCAGTTCTTC